The 12 T cell receptor beta chains reported below all come from one sample, sequenced in a study of cytomegalovirus exposure and HLA in healthy donors. Vbeta (60) and Jbeta (13) primers were used in the PCR. Assay used: immunoSEQ multiplex PCR; TCRdb lists only in-frame clones, some missing. The table shows over 100,000 clones, with roughly 79% occurring only once. Sequencing was done on a sample of PBMCs. The receptors originated from a woman between 50 and 59 years old in good health and CMV-seropositive.

As regards this clone: A junction boundary mismatches the germline segment, possibly from a read error. The chain is built from TRBV5-1 and TRBJ2-6; perhaps TRBD1 as D (6 bases). This CDR3 spans 15 amino acids. The germline gives CDR1 SGHRS, CDR2 YFSETQ. The CDR3 is CASSLGGQGANGLTF. The DNA for the CDR3 is TGCGCCAGCAGCTTGGGGGGGCAAGGGGCCAACGGCCTGACTTTC.

The chain joins TRBV5-8 to TRBJ2-5; 7 nucleotides match TRBD1. Germline CDR1 and CDR2: SGHTS and YDEGEE. V shed 4 bases, J shed 11 bases, and the junction held 11 bases outside the gene matches. There are 13 residues in the CDR3. CDR3 protein: CASSHGQVEEQYF. In nucleotides, the CDR3 is TGTGCCAGCAGCCATGGACAGGTGGAAGAGCAGTACTTC.

This chain uses TRBV6-6 with TRBJ2-7; 11 bases agree with TRBD2. The CDR3 is made up of 15 amino acids. Germline trimming cut 5 bases from V and 5 bases from J; bases unmatched to any gene: 8. Germline V CDR1 and CDR2: MNHNY, SVGAGI (reference sequence). CDR3 sequence reads: CASSNRGSGGDEQYF. CDR3 DNA sequence: TGTGCCAGCAGTAACCGAGGTAGCGGGGGGGACGAGCAGTACTTC.

This clone was picked up a small number of times. The V and J genes are TRBV9 and TRBJ2-5; TRBD2 might be the D (5 bases). The V gene lost 0 bases and the J gene lost 5 bases, with 11 bases spanning the gap. The CDR3 is 14 residues long. CDR1 is SGDLS, CDR2 YYNGEE, per germline. CDR3 DNA: TGTGCCAGCAGCGTAGGCCCTAGCCGGGAGACCCAGTACTTC. It is translated as CASSVGPSRETQYF.

J is TRBJ1-2 and V is TRBV7-2, with D uncertain. CDR3 length equals 14 residues. V lost 7 bases and J 5 bases, leaving 17 bases between the germline ends. The V gene's germline CDR1 is SGHTA and CDR2 FQGNSA. The CDR3 reads CASTLTVSGYGYTF. The CDR3 nucleotides are TGTGCCAGCACACTTACAGTCTCGGGGTATGGCTACACCTTC.

This clone was seen a few times. The rearrangement joins TRBV18 to TRBJ2-1; 10 bases agree with TRBD2. Germline CDR1 reads KGHSH; CDR2 reads LQKENI. The J segment lost 1 base and the V segment lost 5 bases, leaving 5 bases of the junction unmatched. CDR3 length equals 16 residues. CDR3 coding DNA: TGTGCCAGCTCATCCCCTAGCGGGAGTTCCTACAATGAGCAGTTCTTC. Translating gives CASSSPSGSSYNEQFF.

This clone came up a few times. The chain uses TRBV7-6 and TRBJ2-1, with 15 bases lining up with TRBD2. Germline loops: CDR1 SGHVS, CDR2 FNYEAQ. The V segment lost 5 bases and the J segment 7 bases; nucleotides outside the gene matches: 9. The CDR3 has 17 residues. The CDR3 coding sequence is TGTGCCAGCAGCCAGAGGGGACTAGCGGGGGGTAGGAATGAGCAGTTCTTC. Protein: CASSQRGLAGGRNEQFF.

This clone was picked up one time. The chain combines TRBV19 with TRBJ1-4; D gene unclear. The V gene's germline CDR1 is LNHDA and CDR2 SQIVND (reference sequence). The CDR3 totals 13 residues. The germline V and J ends were trimmed by 3 bases and 7 bases, with 9 bases remaining between them. DNA for the CDR3: TGTGCCAGTAGTATGGTAGGAGGTGAAAAACTGTTTTTT. Translation: CASSMVGGEKLFF.

A single count supports this clone. CDR3 sequence: CASSRRGAQGYTF. In nucleotides, the CDR3 is TGTGCCAGCAGCCGTCGGGGGGCGCAGGGCTACACCTTC. The rearrangement links TRBV5-6 to TRBJ1-2, with D perhaps matching TRBD1 (6 bases). Trimming cost V 4 bases and J 8 bases, with 15 bases left between them. The CDR3 totals 13 residues. From germline, CDR1 is SGHDT and CDR2 YYEEEE.

This clone was observed a handful of times. The J gene is TRBJ1-2, the V gene TRBV6-5, with 8 bases lining up with TRBD1. V shed 5 bases and J 8 bases; nucleotides not matched to a gene: 10. Germline V gene data show CDR1 as MNHEY and CDR2 as SVGAGI. This CDR3 region has 14 residues. The CDR3, as DNA: TGTGCCAGCAGTGGACAGGGAGGGGCCAAAGGCTACACCTTC. Protein sequence: CASSGQGGAKGYTF.

Worth noting for this clone: Germline is not matched at one junction end, which may reflect a read error. This chain uses TRBV5-6 with TRBJ2-5; a weak D match, TRBD2 (6 bases). Germline values: CDR1 SGHDT, CDR2 YYEEEE. This CDR3 is built from 12 residues. CDR3 DNA: TGTGCCAGCAGCTTGGCCGGGGGAGTTCTGGACTTC. As protein: CASSLAGGVLDF.

The genes are TRBV18 and TRBJ2-5, with D perhaps TRBD1 (5 bases). Germline values: CDR1 KGHSH, CDR2 LQKENI. The CDR3 has 17 residues. Trimming removed 1 base from V and 4 bases from J, with 19 bases in between. CDR3 sequence (DNA): TGTGCCAGCTCACCACAGATGGTGCAGGGTTCCACAGAGACCCAGTACTTC. It specifies CASSPQMVQGSTETQYF.